The 24 T cell receptor beta chains listed next were all sequenced from one sample in a study of T cell repertoires in cytomegalovirus infection. Antigens for these TCRs are unknown. TCRdb ran MiXCR on the reads and lists one entry per CDR3 protein. The sample contains under 50,000 distinct CDR3 sequences, approximately 22% of which appear only once. Sequenced: PBMCs, sequenced either directly or after in vitro stimulation (not recorded which). These receptors all stem from a human donor in good health (CMV status not recorded). Some clones in this sample may be carry-over from other donors' samples.

Many counts were recorded for this clonotype. The genes are TRBV10-3 and TRBJ1-5; D may be TRBD1 (6 bases). The germline V gene encodes CDR1 ENHRY and CDR2 SYGVKD. This CDR3 is built from 13 residues. V was cut by 5 bases and J by 6 bases, with 11 bases left in between. CDR3 bases: TGTGCCATCAGTTCTCAACAGGGTCAGCCCCAGCATTTT. This gives the protein CAISSQQGQPQHF.

The chain uses TRBV7-6 and TRBJ1-1, with D possibly matching TRBD1 (5 bases). Germline V gene lookup returns CDR1 SGHVS and CDR2 FNYEAQ. CDR3 length equals 13 residues. Trimming pared 3 bases from V and 8 bases from J, leaving 13 bases between. CDR3 loop: CASSFYSGAEAFF. The CDR3 DNA is TGTGCCAGCAGCTTCTATTCCGGGGCAGAAGCTTTCTTT.

A few counts support this clonotype. This chain links TRBV19 with TRBJ2-3, with a possible D match to TRBD1 (6 bases). The germline CDR1 and CDR2 sequences are LNHDA and SQIVND (reference sequence). The CDR3 totals 14 residues. V lost 3 bases to trimming and J lost 6 bases, with 13 bases between them. The CDR3 is CASSMARDTDTQYF. DNA of the CDR3: TGTGCCAGTAGTATGGCCCGGGACACGGATACGCAGTATTTT. Variable domain in full (rest from reference TRBV19 and TRBJ2-3): DGGITQSPKYLFRKEGQNVTLSCEQNLNHDAMYWYRQDPGQGLRLIYYSQIVNDFQKGDIAEGYSVSREKKESFPLTVTSAQKNPTAFYLCASSMARDTDTQYFGPGTRLTVL.

The V and J genes are TRBV7-2 and TRBJ1-1, with a weak D call TRBD1 (5 bases). Per germline, CDR1 SGHTA and CDR2 FQGNSA. Trimming stripped 1 base from V and 4 bases from J, with 13 bases between. This CDR3 has 15 amino acids. CDR3 DNA sequence: TGTGCCAGCAGCTTAGACTCTGGGGCCTCCACTGAAGCTTTCTTT. Translated, it gives CASSLDSGASTEAFF.

This clonotype was seen at least ten times. The chain joins TRBV7-8 to TRBJ2-2; D ambiguous. Trimming removed 9 bases at V and 2 bases at J, with 7 bases between. Looked up from germline, CDR1 is SGHVS and CDR2 is FQNEAQ. CDR3 length equals 12 residues. CDR3 in amino acids: CARKTNTGELFF. The CDR3 coding sequence is TGTGCCAGAAAAACAAACACCGGGGAGCTGTTTTTT.

This clonotype was picked up a small number of times. The chain carries TRBV13 and TRBJ2-1; 8 bases are shared with TRBD2. V lost 0 bases, J lost 5 bases, and 0 bases stayed unmatched. Germline CDR1 PRHDT, CDR2 FYEKMQ (reference sequence). This CDR3 is 14 amino acids long. The CDR3 bases are TGTGCCAGCAGCTTAGGAGCGGGGGACAATGAGCAGTTCTTC. It specifies CASSLGAGDNEQFF.

The chain is built from TRBV14 and TRBJ1-2; no definite D call. The germline gives CDR1 SGHDN, CDR2 FVKESK. This CDR3 contains 13 residues. Trimming stripped 1 base from V and 2 bases from J, with 5 bases between. CDR3 DNA sequence: TGTGCCAGCAGCCAAGGGCCGAACTATGGCTACACCTTC. Protein: CASSQGPNYGYTF. Complete variable domain (other parts from reference TRBV14 and TRBJ1-2): EAGVTQFPSHSVIEKGQTVTLRCDPISGHDNLYWYRRVMGKEIKFLLHFVKESKQDESGMPNNRFLAERTGGTYSTLKVQPAELEDSGVYFCASSQGPNYGYTFGSGTRLTVV.

The table lists this clonotype with many counts. The V call is TRBV12-3 or TRBV12-4, the J call TRBJ2-5, with a weak D call TRBD1 (6 bases). With 0 bases removed from V and 5 bases from J, the gap between germline ends came to 16 bases. This CDR3 has 16 amino acids. The CDR3 DNA sequence: TGTGCCAGCAGTTTAGCTCTGCTGGGACAAGGCGAGACCCAGTACTTC. Translated: CASSLALLGQGETQYF.

The chain is built from TRBV6-2 or TRBV6-3 and TRBJ1-1; D unclear. The germline gives CDR1 MNHEY, CDR2 SVGEGT. This CDR3 region has 11 residues. V was trimmed by 2 bases and J by 7 bases, leaving 5 bases between them. CDR3 protein: CASSYVGEAFF. The CDR3 DNA reads as TGTGCCAGCAGTTACGTAGGTGAAGCTTTCTTT.

This clonotype came up many times. This chain uses TRBV12-3 or TRBV12-4 with TRBJ1-4, with D unclear. The germline V and J ends were trimmed by 3 bases and 0 bases, with 11 bases remaining between them. The length of the CDR3 is 16 residues. The CDR3 sequence: CASSFGGSSTNEKLFF. CDR3 bases: TGTGCCAGCAGTTTTGGCGGAAGCTCAACTAATGAAAAACTGTTTTTT.

This clonotype was seen only a few times. This chain joins TRBV6-1 and TRBJ2-1; D unresolved. CDR1 is MNHNS and CDR2 is SASEGT in the germline V gene. This CDR3 is 16 amino acids long. Trimming shortened V by 8 bases and J by 0 bases, and 17 bases separated the two germline ends. CDR3 region: CASLRTSRSSYNEQFF. The CDR3 coding sequence is TGTGCCAGCTTACGGACGTCACGGAGCTCCTACAATGAGCAGTTCTTC.

The chain couples TRBV7-6 to TRBJ2-5; D uncertain. CDR3 length: 13 residues. V was pared by 2 bases and J by 5 bases, with 9 bases between. Germline V lookup: CDR1 SGHVS, CDR2 FNYEAQ. CDR3 nucleotides: TGTGCCAGCAGCTTAACCCTGGGGGAGACCCAGTACTTC. Protein sequence: CASSLTLGETQYF.

This clonotype was detected a few times. The chain carries TRBV10-2 and TRBJ2-7; D not certain. Trimming removed 1 base at V and 5 bases at J, with 12 bases between. Germline V gene sequence: CDR1 WSHSY, CDR2 SAAADI. The CDR3 has 14 residues. CDR3 region: CASSELTHSNEQYF. CDR3 DNA sequence: TGCGCCAGCAGTGAGTTGACCCACAGCAACGAGCAGTACTTC.

The genes are TRBV28 and TRBJ2-1; TRBD1 aligns across 8 bases. This CDR3 has 13 residues. Germline CDR1 MDHEN, CDR2 SYDVKM. Trimming removed 6 bases from V and 8 bases from J; junction bases left unmatched: 6. The CDR3 here is CASSHTGGYEQFF. DNA for the CDR3: TGTGCCAGCAGCCATACAGGGGGATATGAGCAGTTCTTC. Supplemented by reference TRBV28 and TRBJ2-1, the full variable domain reads DVKVTQSSRYLVKRTGEKVFLECVQDMDHENMFWYRQDPGLGLRLIYFSYDVKMKEKGDIPEGYSVSREKKERFSLILESASTNQTSMYLCASSHTGGYEQFFGPGTRLTVL.

This clonotype occurred a few times. This chain's CDR3 is CASSPSFGQGNPNYGYTF. The CDR3 DNA sequence: TGTGCCAGCTCACCGTCGTTCGGACAGGGAAACCCTAACTATGGCTACACCTTC. The V call is TRBV18, the J call TRBJ1-2, with TRBD1 matching over 8 bases. Per germline, CDR1 KGHSH and CDR2 LQKENI. The CDR3 is 18 amino acids. Trimming took 3 bases from V and 0 from J; bases not matched to a gene: 12. Full variable domain (remainder filled in from reference TRBV18 and TRBJ1-2): NAGVMQNPRHLVRRRGQEARLRCSPMKGHSHVYWYRQLPEEGLKFMVYLQKENIIDESGMPKERFSAEFPKEGPSILRIQQVVRGDSAAYFCASSPSFGQGNPNYGYTFGSGTRLTVV.

On this clonotype itself: This may be a read error: a much more frequent sequence differs by one nucleotide. The CDR3 spells CASGLSSAGELPDTQYF. For the CDR3, the DNA is TGCGCCAGCGGCTTGTCAAGCGCGGGGGAACTCCCAGATACGCAGTATTTT. The V and J genes are TRBV5-1 and TRBJ2-3, with 7 bases matching TRBD2. The CDR3 extends over 17 amino acids. CDR1 and CDR2 (germline): SGHRS, YFSETQ.

Worth noting for this clonotype: The junction does not match germline at one end; this may be a read error. The rearrangement links TRBV6-5 to TRBJ2-1; the match to TRBD2 covers 11 bases. Looked up from germline, CDR1 is MNHEY and CDR2 is SVGAGI. CDR3 length equals 15 residues. The CDR3 loop is CASSYELAGGQGECF. The CDR3 nucleotides are TGTGCCAGCAGTTACGAATTAGCGGGAGGGCAAGGGGAATGCTTC.

This clonotype showed up just a few times. The V call is TRBV29-1, the J call TRBJ2-3, with D unclear. Trimming removed 2 bases at V and 2 bases at J, with 8 bases between. The CDR3 length is 13 residues. CDR1 and CDR2 from the germline V gene are SQVTM and ANQGSEA. CDR3 protein: CSVEPYFTDTQYF. The CDR3 nucleotides are TGCAGCGTTGAACCGTACTTCACAGATACGCAGTATTTT.

This clonotype was detected once. The chain joins TRBV18 to TRBJ2-7, with D possibly being TRBD2 (5 bases). Deletions cut 3 bases from V and 2 bases from J, with 14 bases between. In germline, CDR1 is KGHSH, CDR2 LQKENI. CDR3 length: 15 residues. The CDR3 region has the DNA TGTGCCAGCTCACCCGGTACGGGGTCGACCTACGAGCAGTACTTC. Translation: CASSPGTGSTYEQYF. Using reference TRBV18 and TRBJ2-7 for the parts outside the CDR3, the full variable domain is NAGVMQNPRHLVRRRGQEARLRCSPMKGHSHVYWYRQLPEEGLKFMVYLQKENIIDESGMPKERFSAEFPKEGPSILRIQQVVRGDSAAYFCASSPGTGSTYEQYFGPGTRLTVT.

The table lists this clonotype with many counts. This rearrangement joins TRBV12-3 or TRBV12-4 to TRBJ2-2; no clear D. The CDR3 loop spans 13 amino acids. The V and J ends lost 9 bases and 0 bases respectively, with 8 bases between them. CDR3 sequence: CASSRSNTGELFF. The CDR3 coding sequence is TGTGCCAGTTCGCGATCGAACACCGGGGAGCTGTTTTTT.

The chain recombines TRBV12-3 or TRBV12-4 with TRBJ1-2; D is uncertain. The CDR3 runs 12 residues. Trimming took 6 bases from V and 4 from J, leaving 9 bases between them. The CDR3 DNA follows: TGTGCCAGCAGCCGAGCGGGCTATGGCTACACCTTC. This codes for CASSRAGYGYTF.

This clonotype occurred a few times. CDR3 nucleotides: TGCAGTGCTCTCCAACTAGCGGGCAGCACAGATACGCAGTATTTT. Translation gives CSALQLAGSTDTQYF. V gene TRBV20-1 combines with J gene TRBJ2-3, with 9 bases fitting TRBD2. CDR3 length: 15 amino acids. Germline loops: CDR1 DFQATT, CDR2 SNEGSKA (reference sequence). Trimming removed 5 bases from V and 0 bases from J; junction bases left unmatched: 6.

The CDR3 DNA sequence: TGTGCCAGCAGCTTAGTTGGGGGGGGCCGTTACAATGAGCAGTTCTTC. Its protein is CASSLVGGGRYNEQFF. This chain joins TRBV7-9 and TRBJ2-1; TRBD2 might be the D (7 bases). Germline loops: CDR1 SEHNR, CDR2 FQNEAQ (reference sequence). This CDR3 contains 16 residues. Trimming shortened V by 1 base and J by 4 bases, and 14 bases separated the two germline ends.

This clonotype was picked up many times. For the CDR3, the DNA is TGTGCCAGCAGTCTGACCGGGGGAAGCGTGGAGACCCAGTACTTC. Its translation is CASSLTGGSVETQYF. The rearrangement joins TRBV6-1 to TRBJ2-5, with D possibly matching TRBD2 (6 bases). The CDR3 has 15 residues. V was cut by 5 bases and J by 5 bases, with 18 bases left in between. CDR1 MNHNS and CDR2 SASEGT come from the germline V gene.